This TCR beta chain was captured in a study of response to subunit inactivated influenza vaccine. Study-level findings and limits: Every seasonal influenza vaccination brings in few new T cells, the authors suggested.

TCRdb itself ran the RT-PCR reads through MiXCR, one entry per CDR3 protein. This table holds fewer than 650,000 distinct CDR3 sequences, 13% found once. The CDR3 is 17 residues long. Germline-derived CDR1 and CDR2 are SGHAT and FQNNGV. Trimming left V 0 bases short and J 2 bases short, with 11 bases between. This clonotype was observed a handful of times. Its specificity is unknown. The starting material was PBMCs from blood, obtained 45 days after vaccination. This sequence joins TRBV11-2 and TRBJ1-6; unclear D gene. This sequence originates from a man aged 45-60 years who received an inactivated influenza vaccine. CDR3 in amino acids: CASSLEAPGTYNSPLHF. The CDR3 region has the DNA TGTGCCAGCAGCTTAGAGGCCCCCGGCACCTATAATTCACCCCTCCACTTT.